Sequencing of this T cell receptor (beta chain) was carried out in a study of blood T cell repertoires in COVID-19. Whole-study context: Samples came from the United States, Italy and Spain, spanning acute and convalescent COVID-19.

Germline loops: CDR1 SQVTM, CDR2 ANQGSEA. There are 14 residues in the CDR3. V lost 3 bases to trimming and J lost 0 bases, with 8 bases between them. TCRdb keeps only in-frame clones here, not all; method: immunoSEQ multiplex PCR. The profile shows about 73,000 clones, 89% of them singletons. The source is a man older than 75 with acute or convalescent COVID-19. This chain joins TRBV29-1 and TRBJ1-4; D not certain. The sample was peripheral blood. The CDR3 DNA follows: TGCAGCGTTGAGCTAAACCCAACTAATGAAAAACTGTTTTTT. This translates into CSVELNPTNEKLFF.